The source of this T cell receptor (beta chain) is a study of human T cells and chemical hapten exposure. Findings and limits, study-wide: Expanded TCRs were compared with controls, and the expanded TCRs formed significantly more large CDR3 similarity clusters.

In regard to this clonotype: Its target is not known.

Unique molecular identifiers were attached to individual cDNA molecules within the library. TCRdb redid the calling of the RACE reads with MiXCR, one entry per CDR3 protein. Of around 110,000 distinct CDR3 sequences detected, 12% appear once; the ten largest clones hold just over 1.4%. CDR1 and CDR2 from the germline V gene are MDHEN and SYDVKM. CDR3 length: 11 residues. Between the trimmed V and J ends, which lost 4 bases and 8 bases, there was a span of 8 bases. Time point of the sample: patch test 1, 2 weeks after DPC sensitization. Noted treatment: therapeutic diphenylcyclopropenone sensitization with weekly scalp DPC. Researchers sampled blood before each patch test went on. The authors' total RNA extraction used unfractionated whole blood.

This chain joins TRBV28 and TRBJ1-2; no clear D gene. This TCR came from a woman in her 50s with alopecia areata. Some clones in this sample may be carry-over from other donors' samples. The sequencing used whole blood, collected in connection with sensitization to the hapten diphenylcyclopropenone (DPC). This CDR3 reads CASSSRIGYTF. CDR3 DNA: TGTGCCAGCAGTTCCCGAATCGGCTACACCTTC.